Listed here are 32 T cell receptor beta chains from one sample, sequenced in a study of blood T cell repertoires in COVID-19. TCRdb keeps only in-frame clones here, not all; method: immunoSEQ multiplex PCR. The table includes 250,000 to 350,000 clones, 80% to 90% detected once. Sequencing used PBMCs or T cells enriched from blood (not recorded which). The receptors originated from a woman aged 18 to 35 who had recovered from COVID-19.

CDR3 loop: CASSPGPGNTEAFF. DNA of the CDR3: TGCGCCAGCAGCCCAGGGCCAGGGAACACTGAAGCTTTCTTT. The chain carries TRBV5-1 and TRBJ1-1; a weak D match, TRBD1 (5 bases). The CDR3 is 14 residues long. Per germline, CDR1 SGHRS and CDR2 YFSETQ. V was trimmed by 4 bases and J by 1 base, leaving 11 bases between them.

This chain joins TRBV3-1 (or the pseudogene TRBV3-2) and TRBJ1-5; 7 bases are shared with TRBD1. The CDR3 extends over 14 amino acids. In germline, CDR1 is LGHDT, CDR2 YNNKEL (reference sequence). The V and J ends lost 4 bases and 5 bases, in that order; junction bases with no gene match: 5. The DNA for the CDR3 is TGTGCCAGCAGCCCCCGACAGGGCTATCAGCCCCAGCATTTT. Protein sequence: CASSPRQGYQPQHF.

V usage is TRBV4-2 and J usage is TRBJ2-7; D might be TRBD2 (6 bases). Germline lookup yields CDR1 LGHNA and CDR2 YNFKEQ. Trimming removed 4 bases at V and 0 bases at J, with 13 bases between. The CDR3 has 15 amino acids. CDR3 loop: CASSLERVLSYEQYF. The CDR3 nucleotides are TGTGCCAGCAGCCTGGAGCGGGTTCTCTCCTACGAGCAGTACTTC.

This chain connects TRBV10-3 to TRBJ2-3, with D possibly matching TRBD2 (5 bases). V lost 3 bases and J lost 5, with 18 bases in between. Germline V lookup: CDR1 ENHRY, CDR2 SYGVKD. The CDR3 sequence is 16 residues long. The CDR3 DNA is TGTGCCATCAGTGAAGGAGTATCCGGGGTGGGAGATACGCAGTATTTT. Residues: CAISEGVSGVGDTQYF.

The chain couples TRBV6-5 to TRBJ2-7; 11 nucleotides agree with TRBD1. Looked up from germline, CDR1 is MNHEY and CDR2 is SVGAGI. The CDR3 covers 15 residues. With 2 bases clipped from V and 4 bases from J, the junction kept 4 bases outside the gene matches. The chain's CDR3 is CASSYGDRGTYEQYF. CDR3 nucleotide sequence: TGTGCCAGCAGTTACGGGGACAGGGGGACTTACGAGCAGTACTTC.

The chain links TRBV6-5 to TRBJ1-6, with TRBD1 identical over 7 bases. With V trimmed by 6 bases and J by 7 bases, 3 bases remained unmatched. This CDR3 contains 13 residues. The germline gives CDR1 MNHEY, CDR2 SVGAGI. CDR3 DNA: TGTGCCAGCAGCCCGGGACAGAATTCACCCCTCCACTTT. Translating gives CASSPGQNSPLHF.

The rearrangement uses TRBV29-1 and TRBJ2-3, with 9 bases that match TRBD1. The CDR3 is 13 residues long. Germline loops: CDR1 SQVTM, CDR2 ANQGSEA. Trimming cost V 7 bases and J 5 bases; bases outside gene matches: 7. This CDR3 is CSGGQGLGDTQYF. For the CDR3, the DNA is TGCAGCGGCGGACAGGGGCTGGGAGATACGCAGTATTTT.

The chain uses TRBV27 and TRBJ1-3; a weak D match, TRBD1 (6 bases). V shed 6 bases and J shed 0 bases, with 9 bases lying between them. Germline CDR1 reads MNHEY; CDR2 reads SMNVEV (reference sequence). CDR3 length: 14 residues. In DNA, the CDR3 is TGTGCCAGCAGAGAGGGGGTCTCTGGAAACACCATATATTTT. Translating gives CASREGVSGNTIYF.

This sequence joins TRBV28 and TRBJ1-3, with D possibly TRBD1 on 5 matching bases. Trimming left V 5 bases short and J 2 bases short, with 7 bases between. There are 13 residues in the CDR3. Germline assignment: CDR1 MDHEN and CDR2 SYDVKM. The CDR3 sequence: CASSKQAGNTIYF. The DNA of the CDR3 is TGTGCCAGCAGTAAACAGGCTGGAAACACCATATATTTT.

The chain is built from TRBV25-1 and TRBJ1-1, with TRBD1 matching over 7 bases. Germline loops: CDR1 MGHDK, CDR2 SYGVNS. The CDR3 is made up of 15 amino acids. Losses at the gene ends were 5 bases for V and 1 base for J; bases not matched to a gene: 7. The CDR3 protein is CASSRRGTANTEAFF. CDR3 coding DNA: TGTGCCAGCAGTCGACGTGGGACAGCGAACACTGAAGCTTTCTTT.

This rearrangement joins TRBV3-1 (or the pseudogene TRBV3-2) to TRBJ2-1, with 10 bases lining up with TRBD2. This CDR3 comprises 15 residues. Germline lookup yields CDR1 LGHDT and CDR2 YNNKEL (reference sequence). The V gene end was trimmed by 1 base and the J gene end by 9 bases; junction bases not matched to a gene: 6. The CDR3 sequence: CASSQGSAGGLEQFF. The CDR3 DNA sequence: TGTGCCAGCAGCCAAGGGTCAGCGGGGGGGCTTGAGCAGTTCTTC.

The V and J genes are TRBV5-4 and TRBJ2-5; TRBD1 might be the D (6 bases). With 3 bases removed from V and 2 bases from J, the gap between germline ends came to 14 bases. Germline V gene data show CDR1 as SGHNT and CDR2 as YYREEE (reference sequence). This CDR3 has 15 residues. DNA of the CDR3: TGTGCCAGCAGCTCACCGAGACAGGCTCAAGAGACCCAGTACTTC. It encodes CASSSPRQAQETQYF.

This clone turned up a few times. The CDR3 reads CASSQESNYGYTF. DNA for the CDR3: TGCGCCAGCAGCCAAGAGAGTAACTATGGCTACACCTTC. The chain links TRBV4-1 to TRBJ1-2; D uncertain. This CDR3 contains 13 residues. Germline V gene sequence: CDR1 MGHRA, CDR2 YSYEKL. The ends were cut back, 0 bases at V and 1 base at J, with 3 bases in the middle.

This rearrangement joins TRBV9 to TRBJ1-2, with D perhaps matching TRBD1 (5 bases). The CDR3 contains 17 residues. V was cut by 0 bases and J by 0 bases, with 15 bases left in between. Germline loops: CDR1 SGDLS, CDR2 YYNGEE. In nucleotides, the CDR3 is TGTGCCAGCAGCGTAGGCGGCTCGGGGGACGCTAACTATGGCTACACCTTC. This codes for CASSVGGSGDANYGYTF.

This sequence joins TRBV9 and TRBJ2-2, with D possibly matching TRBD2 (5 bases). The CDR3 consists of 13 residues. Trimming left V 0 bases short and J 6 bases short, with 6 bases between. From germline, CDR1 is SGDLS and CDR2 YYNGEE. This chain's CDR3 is CASSVVGAGELFF. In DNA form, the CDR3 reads TGTGCCAGCAGCGTAGTCGGGGCCGGGGAGCTGTTTTTT.

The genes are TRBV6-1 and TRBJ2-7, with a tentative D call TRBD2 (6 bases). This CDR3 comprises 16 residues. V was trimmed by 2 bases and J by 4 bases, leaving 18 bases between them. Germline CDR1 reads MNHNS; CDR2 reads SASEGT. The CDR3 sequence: CASSESGTAEGYEQYF. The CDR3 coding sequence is TGTGCCAGCAGTGAATCGGGGACGGCGGAGGGTTACGAGCAGTACTTC.

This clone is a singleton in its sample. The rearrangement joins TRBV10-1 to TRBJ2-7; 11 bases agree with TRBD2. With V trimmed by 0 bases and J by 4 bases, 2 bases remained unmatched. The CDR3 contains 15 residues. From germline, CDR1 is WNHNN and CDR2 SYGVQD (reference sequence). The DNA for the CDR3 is TGCGCCAGCAGTGAGTCGACTAGCGGGGATTACGAGCAGTACTTC. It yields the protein CASSESTSGDYEQYF.

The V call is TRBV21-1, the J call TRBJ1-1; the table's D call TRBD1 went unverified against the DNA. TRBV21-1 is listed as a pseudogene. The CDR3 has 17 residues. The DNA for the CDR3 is TGTGCCAGCAGCCCCTCAAGGGACAGGGAAGGGAGGACTGAAGCTTTCTTT. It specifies CASSPSRDREGRTEAFF.

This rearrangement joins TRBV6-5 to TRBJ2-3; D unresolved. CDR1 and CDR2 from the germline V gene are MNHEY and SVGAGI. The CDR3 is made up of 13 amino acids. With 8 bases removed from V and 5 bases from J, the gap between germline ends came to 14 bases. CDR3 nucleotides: TGTGCCAGCGGAAGAGACTTCTTAGATACGCAGTATTTT. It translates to CASGRDFLDTQYF.

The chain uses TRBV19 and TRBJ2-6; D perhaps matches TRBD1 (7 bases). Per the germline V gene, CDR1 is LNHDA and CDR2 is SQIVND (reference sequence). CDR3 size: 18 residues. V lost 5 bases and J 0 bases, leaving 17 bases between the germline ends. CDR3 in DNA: TGTGCCAGTAGTCGGACAGGAGGGGCTCTCTCTGGGGCCAACGTCCTGACTTTC. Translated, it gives CASSRTGGALSGANVLTF.

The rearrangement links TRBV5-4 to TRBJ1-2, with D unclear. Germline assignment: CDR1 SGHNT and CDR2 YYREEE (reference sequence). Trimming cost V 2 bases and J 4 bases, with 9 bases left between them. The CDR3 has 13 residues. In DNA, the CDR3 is TGTGCCAGCAGCTTTGCAGGCCTCTATGGCTACACCTTC. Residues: CASSFAGLYGYTF.

CDR3 region: CASSAPSGESYEQYF. Here the CDR3 DNA reads TGCGCCAGCAGCGCTCCCTCTGGGGAGTCCTACGAGCAGTACTTC. The rearrangement joins TRBV5-1 to TRBJ2-7, with a tentative D call TRBD2 (5 bases). V lost 4 bases and J lost 1, with 15 bases in between. The CDR3 has 15 amino acids. Germline V gene data show CDR1 as SGHRS and CDR2 as YFSETQ.

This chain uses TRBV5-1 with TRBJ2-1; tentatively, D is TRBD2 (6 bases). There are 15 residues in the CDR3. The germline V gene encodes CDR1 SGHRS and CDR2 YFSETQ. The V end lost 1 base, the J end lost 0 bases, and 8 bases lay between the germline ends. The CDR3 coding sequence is TGCGCCAGCAGCTTGACCGGGGGCTCCTACAATGAGCAGTTCTTC. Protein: CASSLTGGSYNEQFF.

The CDR3 protein is CAIKNSGGDNEQFF. CDR3 sequence (DNA): TGTGCCATCAAAAATAGCGGGGGGGACAATGAGCAGTTCTTC. The chain recombines TRBV10-3 with TRBJ2-1; 11 bases align to TRBD2. Trimming cost V 7 bases and J 5 bases; bases outside gene matches: 4. CDR1 and CDR2 (germline): ENHRY, SYGVKD. There are 14 residues in the CDR3.

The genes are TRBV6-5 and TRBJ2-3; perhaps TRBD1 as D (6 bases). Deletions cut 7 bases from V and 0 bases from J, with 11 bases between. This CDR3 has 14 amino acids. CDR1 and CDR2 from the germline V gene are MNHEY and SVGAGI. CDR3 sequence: CASNRDTSTDTQYF. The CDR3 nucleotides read TGTGCCAGCAACCGGGACACCAGCACAGATACGCAGTATTTT.

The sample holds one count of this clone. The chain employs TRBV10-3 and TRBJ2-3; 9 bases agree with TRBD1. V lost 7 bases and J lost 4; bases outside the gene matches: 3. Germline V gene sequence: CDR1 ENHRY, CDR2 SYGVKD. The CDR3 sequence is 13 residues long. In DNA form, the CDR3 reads TGTGCCATCAAAGGACAGGGGTCAGATACGCAGTATTTT. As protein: CAIKGQGSDTQYF.

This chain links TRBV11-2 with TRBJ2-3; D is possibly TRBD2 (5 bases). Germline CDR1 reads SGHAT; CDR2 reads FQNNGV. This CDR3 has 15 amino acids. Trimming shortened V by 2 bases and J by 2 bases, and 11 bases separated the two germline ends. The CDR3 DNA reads TGTGCCAGCAGCTTACTAGCCACGAACACAGATACGCAGTATTTT. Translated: CASSLLATNTDTQYF.

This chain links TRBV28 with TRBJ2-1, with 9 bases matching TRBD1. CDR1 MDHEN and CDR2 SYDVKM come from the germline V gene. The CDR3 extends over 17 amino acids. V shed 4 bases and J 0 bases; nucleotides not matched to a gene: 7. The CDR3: CASSSRTGANSYNEQFF. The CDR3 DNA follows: TGTGCCAGCAGTTCCAGGACAGGGGCGAACTCCTACAATGAGCAGTTCTTC. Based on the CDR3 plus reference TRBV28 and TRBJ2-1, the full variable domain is DVKVTQSSRYLVKRTGEKVFLECVQDMDHENMFWYRQDPGLGLRLIYFSYDVKMKEKGDIPEGYSVSREKKERFSLILESASTNQTSMYLCASSSRTGANSYNEQFFGPGTRLTVL.

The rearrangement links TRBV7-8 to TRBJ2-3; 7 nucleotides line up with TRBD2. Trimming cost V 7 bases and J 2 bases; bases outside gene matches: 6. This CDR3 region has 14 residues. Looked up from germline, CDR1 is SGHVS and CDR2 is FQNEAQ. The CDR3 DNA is TGTGCCAGCATAGAGCGGGGAATCACAGATACGCAGTATTTT. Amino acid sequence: CASIERGITDTQYF. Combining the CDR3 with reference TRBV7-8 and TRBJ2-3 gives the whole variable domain GAGVSQSPRYKVAKRGQDVALRCDPISGHVSLFWYQQALGQGPEFLTYFQNEAQLDKSGLPSDRFFAERPEGSVSTLKIQRTQQEDSAVYLCASIERGITDTQYFGPGTRLTVL.

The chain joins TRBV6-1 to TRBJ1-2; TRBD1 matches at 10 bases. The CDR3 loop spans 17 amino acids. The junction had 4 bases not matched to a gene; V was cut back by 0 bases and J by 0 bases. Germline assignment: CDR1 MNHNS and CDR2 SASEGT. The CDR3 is CASSEAGQGFPNYGYTF. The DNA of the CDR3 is TGTGCCAGCAGTGAAGCGGGACAGGGGTTCCCTAACTATGGCTACACCTTC.

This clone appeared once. The CDR3 coding sequence is TGTGCCAGCAGACGCGGACTAGTTCGGTCCGGGGAGCTGTTTTTT. Its protein product is CASRRGLVRSGELFF. This sequence joins TRBV6-5 and TRBJ2-2, with TRBD2 matching 7 bases. After removal of 6 bases from V and 6 bases from J, the junction contained 10 bases not matched to a gene. The CDR3 is 15 amino acids. Germline CDR1 MNHEY, CDR2 SVGAGI.

The CDR3 DNA sequence: TGTGCCAGCATGAGAACCGGGGAGCTGTTTTTT. Encoded protein: CASMRTGELFF. The V call is TRBV6-5, the J call TRBJ2-2; D unclear. Germline V gene data show CDR1 as MNHEY and CDR2 as SVGAGI. Trimming took 7 bases from V and 5 from J, leaving 5 bases between them. The CDR3 is 11 residues long.